A single sample gave rise to the 3 T cell receptor beta chains below, sequenced in a study of OX40 agonist ivuxolimab in advanced cancers. Method: immunoSEQ multiplex PCR; TCRdb's copy keeps in-frame clones and lacks some. This table has 15,000 to 20,000 clones, around 69% appearing once. This specimen consisted of CD4+ or CD8+ T cells sorted from blood, obtained in a trial of the OX40 agonist ivuxolimab. Source of these receptors: an adult with an advanced solid tumor such as melanoma, head and neck, liver or kidney cancer.

CDR3 amino acids: CASSLEPTSGTFYNEQFF. The CDR3 DNA reads as TGTGCCAGCAGCTTGGAACCCACTAGCGGGACTTTCTACAATGAGCAGTTCTTC. This rearrangement joins TRBV5-4 to TRBJ2-1; TRBD2 agrees at 10 bases. Germline lookup yields CDR1 SGHNT and CDR2 YYREEE (reference sequence). This CDR3 contains 18 residues. V trimming: 0 bases; J trimming: 3 bases; junction bases outside the gene matches: 9.

V and J are TRBV5-4 and TRBJ2-3; 8 positions agree with TRBD2. This CDR3 comprises 17 residues. Germline V gene lookup returns CDR1 SGHNT and CDR2 YYREEE (reference sequence). V shed 4 bases, J shed 5 bases, and the junction held 15 bases outside the gene matches. CDR3 in amino acids: CASSQDISGSLVDTQYF. The CDR3 region has the DNA TGTGCCAGCAGCCAAGATATCAGCGGGAGCCTCGTAGATACGCAGTATTTT.

This clone was recorded at least ten times. The chain joins TRBV6-6 to TRBJ2-3; D is uncertain. The V gene's germline CDR1 is MNHNY and CDR2 SVGAGI (reference sequence). V was pared by 2 bases and J by 2 bases, with 8 bases between. The CDR3 covers 14 residues. The DNA for the CDR3 is TGTGCCAGCAGTTACATAGATAACACAGATACGCAGTATTTT. Residues: CASSYIDNTDTQYF.